This entry lists 5 T cell receptor beta chains sequenced from one sample in a study of blood T cell repertoires in COVID-19 (dated by TCRdb to 2018 to 2021). Receptor amplification or capture employed the immunoSEQ multiplex PCR assay. In its TCRdb copy, this immuneACCESS table keeps in-frame sequences only and misses some clones. Where compared with another copy, unresolved V genes explain less than half of these, and the others have no known cause. This sample has some 200,000 clones in its table, and 80% to 85% of those were observed once. Jointly, the top ten make up 3% to 3.5% of the sample. The sequencing input was peripheral blood. Receptors were obtained from a woman aged 30 to 39 who had recovered from COVID-19.

The V gene is TRBV7-8, the J gene TRBJ1-5, with unresolved D. Trimming pared 4 bases from V and 5 bases from J, leaving 15 bases between. This CDR3 contains 15 residues. From germline, CDR1 is SGHVS and CDR2 FQNEAQ. This CDR3 is CASSSHQRRDQPQHF. CDR3 DNA: TGTGCCAGCAGCTCCCACCAAAGACGGGATCAGCCCCAGCATTTT.

This sequence joins TRBV4-1 and TRBJ2-3; 12 positions agree with TRBD2. The CDR3 loop spans 17 amino acids. Trimming at V came to 1 base and at J to 1 base, leaving 3 bases not matched to a gene. CDR1 is MGHRA and CDR2 is YSYEKL in the germline V gene. The CDR3 loop is CASSQVLAGGRTDTQYF. The CDR3, as DNA: TGCGCCAGCAGCCAAGTGCTAGCGGGAGGGCGCACAGATACGCAGTATTTT.

The rearrangement links TRBV30 to TRBJ2-1; 8 nucleotides align to TRBD2. CDR1 is GTSNPN and CDR2 is SVGIG in the germline V gene (reference sequence). V shed 2 bases, J shed 7 bases, and the junction held 4 bases outside the gene matches. The CDR3 sequence is 13 residues long. CDR3 in DNA: TGTGCCTGGAGTACAGCGGGAGATAATGAGCAGTTCTTC. Protein sequence: CAWSTAGDNEQFF. Together with reference TRBV30 and TRBJ2-1, the CDR3 gives the full variable domain: SQTIHQWPATLVQPVGSPLSLECTVEGTSNPNLYWYRQAAGRGLQLLFYSVGIGQISSEVPQNLSASRPQDRQFILSSKKLLLSDSGFYLCAWSTAGDNEQFFGPGTRLTVL.

The CDR3 protein is CASGLVNSGTGGFTDTQYF. In DNA, the CDR3 is TGTGCTAGTGGTTTGGTAAATTCGGGGACAGGGGGTTTCACAGATACGCAGTATTTT. J is TRBJ2-3 and V is TRBV12-5, with 11 bases aligning to TRBD1. Germline V gene data show CDR1 as LGHNT and CDR2 as FRNRAP. The junction had 10 bases not matched to a gene; V was cut back by 0 bases and J by 2 bases. The CDR3 runs 19 residues.

CDR3 amino acids: CASSLDSGTYNEQFF. CDR3 DNA sequence: TGTGCCAGCAGCTTGGACAGCGGGACCTACAATGAGCAGTTCTTC. V is TRBV5-4 and J is TRBJ2-1; 7 bases agree with TRBD2. Germline V lookup: CDR1 SGHNT, CDR2 YYREEE (reference sequence). The length of the CDR3 is 15 residues. The ends lost 0 bases at V and 2 bases at J; junction bases unmatched: 2.